This entry features one T cell receptor (beta chain) sequence. The CDR3 consists of 14 residues. Trimming removed 6 bases from V and 7 bases from J, with 15 bases in between. Germline CDR1 reads MNHEY; CDR2 reads SVGAGI. Patients of the Seattle cohort, enrolled during active infection, were followed longitudinally. The assay was immunoSEQ multiplex PCR, and TCRdb's table has in-frame clones only and misses some. The sample gives roughly 200,000 clones, approximately 80% of which show up once; roughly 7% is in the top ten. The data were taken from a study of blood T cell repertoires in COVID-19. Study background: Sources were T cells, B-cell-depleted T cells, or PBMCs; the material itself was cDNA or gDNA.

This clonotype was obtained from a woman aged 80 or over with COVID-19, enrolled during active disease. Sequencing was performed on peripheral blood. The chain links TRBV6-5 to TRBJ1-4; no definite D call. In nucleotides, the CDR3 is TGTGCCAGCAGCCCCTGGAGGGTCGGTGAAAAACTGTTTTTT. Protein sequence: CASSPWRVGEKLFF.